This section outlines one T cell receptor beta chain sequence together with its context. This receptor's antigen is unknown. No qualities accompany the bases; no much larger clone lies one base away. This record comes from a study of T cell responses to AZD1222 COVID-19 vaccine (dated by TCRdb to the early 2020s). Notes on the research overall: AZD1222 recipients with second doses at about 4 weeks or about 12 weeks were pooled, because spike-specific TCR depth and breadth did not differ between schedules. TCR sequencing covered 230 to 250 trial participants: approximately 200 given two doses of AZD1222 and some 25 given two doses of MenACWY control vaccine. Enrollment into the trials was organized by age into subgroups of 18-55, 56-69 and 70-plus years, and those subgroups contained roughly 140, 27 and 60 TCR-sequenced participants, respectively.

According to the study, the label for this sample's time point signals: baseline before first vaccination. Vaccinee samples came from UK trials COV001 and COV002, including a single-blind randomized controlled phase 2/3 trial of AZD1222 (ChAdOx1 nCoV-19) in healthy adults. For TCRbeta chain sequencing, PBMC samples from trial participants were taken at day 0 and at day 28 after the second dose. On the study overall, not on this receptor specifically: The vaccine-associated CD4 TCRs covered the entire spike protein, and the dominant responses fell in regions 160-218 and 743-854. Conclusions about previously exposed vaccinees are limited because only six or seven AZD1222 recipients were SARS-CoV-2 seropositive at baseline. Reportedly, close to half of the unique spike-specific TCRs recognized epitopes lying outside the regions that are mutated in the B.1.351 and B.1.1.7 variants. In the small 56-69-year group, the increase in depth fell short of significance, most likely because of low power. After two AZD1222 doses, both the breadth and the depth of spike-specific TCRs were significantly higher than at day 0 and than in MenACWY recipients. Because no day 14 peak-response samples were available, the repertoires could be characterized only after the peak T cell response. Participants were mostly white British and included more females than males, and it was suggested by the authors that clonal diversity may have been underestimated.

V and J are trimmed by 6 bases and 6 bases, and the gene matches miss 4 bases of the junction. The CDR3 holds 13 amino acids from the cysteine to the phenylalanine. Just CDR3 DNA is preserved here, 39 bases in frame from base 1. CDR1 and CDR2 are read off the germline V gene as MNHEY and SVGAGI. The CDR3 regions of human TCRbeta chains were analyzed by immunosequencing. Per the source publication's procedure: Repertoire TCRs were matched against a reference library of SARS-CoV-2-specific TCRs generated with the MIRA antigen-specificity platform. Breadth was defined as the fraction of unique TCRs that were SARS-CoV-2-associated. Depth was defined as the fraction of total T cells that were SARS-CoV-2-associated. Using the MIRA data, each spike-specific TCR was mapped to the spike region that the TCR reacts to and placed in a CD4 or CD8 class. Log10-transformed breadth and depth values were compared by one-way ANOVA with Sidak's multiple comparisons tests. TCRdb provides this immuneACCESS table in a form limited to in-frame rearrangements. Some clones are lacking; in checked studies, under half of them reflect an unresolved V gene, and why the rest are absent is not known. That table supplies the V and J calls and clone size; D and trimming were determined from the DNA. This sample is represented by roughly 120,000 clones; 88% of them were singletons. The ten largest clonotypes hold roughly 5% of the sample.

In this chain, TRBV6-5 is recombined with TRBJ1-1; 10 central bases correspond to TRBD1. The clonotype comes from an adult in good health. The material was peripheral blood, obtained on day 0 of AZD1222 vaccination. The nucleotide sequence reads TGTGCCAGCAGCGCCGGACAGGGGGCTGAAGCTTTCTTT. This encodes CASSAGQGAEAFF.